A single T cell receptor (beta chain) is shown here with its context. Its antigen is unidentified. The record originates from a study of shared clonotypes between healthy human individuals. Study-level points and caveats: Sorted-subset sequencing was shown by rarefaction to be incomplete despite large depth.

The donors, healthy adults who were HIV-negative, had experienced no recent acute infections or vaccinations. The germline gives CDR1 MGHRA, CDR2 YSYEKL. V shed 4 bases and J shed 3 bases, with 22 bases lying between them. This CDR3 region has 17 residues. TCRdb's copy holds only in-frame clones and misses some; the assay was immunoSEQ multiplex PCR. The table has about 690,000 clones, 90% seen once; the top ten hold roughly 36%. This TCR came from a man aged 18 to 29 in good health. Some clones in this sample may be carry-over from other donors' samples. Sample: memory CD8+ T cells from PBMCs. Subset here: CD45RO+ cells pooled with CCR7-negative TemRA cells. The chain links TRBV4-1 to TRBJ2-7; D may be TRBD2 (5 bases). The CDR3, as DNA: TGCGCCAGCAGCCTGAAGCTGTCTAGCCCAATCTACTACGAGCAGTACTTC. Protein product: CASSLKLSSPIYYEQYF.